The 20 T cell receptor beta chains in this list originate from one sample, sequenced in a study of OX40 agonist ivuxolimab in advanced cancers. Clones were read by immunoSEQ multiplex PCR, and TCRdb kept only the in-frame ones, dropping some. The sample lists approximately 17,000 clones, just over 85% seen once, with 0.55% to 0.9% in the top ten. The sample consisted of CD4+ or CD8+ T cells sorted from blood, taken in a trial of the OX40 agonist ivuxolimab. The receptors shown here come from an adult with an advanced solid tumor such as melanoma, head and neck, liver or kidney cancer.

The V call is TRBV19, the J call TRBJ2-2; no reliable D call. Germline V gene sequence: CDR1 LNHDA, CDR2 SQIVND (reference sequence). The CDR3 consists of 12 residues. Trimming stripped 5 bases from V and 6 bases from J, with 7 bases between. The CDR3 loop is CASSFTPGELFF. In DNA, the CDR3 is TGTGCCAGTAGTTTTACCCCCGGGGAGCTGTTTTTT. Full variable domain (remainder filled in from reference TRBV19 and TRBJ2-2): DGGITQSPKYLFRKEGQNVTLSCEQNLNHDAMYWYRQDPGQGLRLIYYSQIVNDFQKGDIAEGYSVSREKKESFPLTVTSAQKNPTAFYLCASSFTPGELFFGEGSRLTVL.

The CDR3 DNA sequence: TGTGCCAGCAGCTTAGGGGGGGGTCCGCAGTATTTT. Its protein is CASSLGGGPQYF. The genes are TRBV7-2 and TRBJ2-3; 7 bases map to TRBD2. CDR1 is SGHTA and CDR2 is FQGNSA in the germline V gene. The CDR3 is 12 residues long. V was pared by 1 base and J by 10 bases, with 2 bases of the junction left unmatched.

The V call is TRBV14, the J call TRBJ2-2, with 8 bases identical to TRBD1. This CDR3 contains 17 residues. The germline V gene encodes CDR1 SGHDN and CDR2 FVKESK. V lost 1 base, J lost 7 bases, and 11 bases stayed unmatched. CDR3 bases: TGTGCCAGCAGCCAAGGGTTATGGGACAGGCTCAACGGGGAGCTGTTTTTT. Encoded protein: CASSQGLWDRLNGELFF.

This chain connects TRBV6-5 to TRBJ1-1, with D unresolved. Trimming pared 2 bases from V and 5 bases from J, leaving 12 bases between. CDR3 length equals 14 residues. Germline-derived CDR1 and CDR2 are MNHEY and SVGAGI. This CDR3 is CASSYGMRGTEAFF. In DNA form, the CDR3 reads TGTGCCAGCAGTTACGGGATGAGAGGGACTGAAGCTTTCTTT.

This clone showed up just a few times. This CDR3 reads CAWSTGKSYNEQFF. CDR3 DNA: TGTGCCTGGAGTACAGGCAAATCCTACAATGAGCAGTTCTTC. The chain recombines TRBV30 with TRBJ2-1; TRBD1 might be the D (5 bases). The CDR3 loop spans 14 amino acids. CDR1 and CDR2 from the germline V gene are GTSNPN and SVGIG (reference sequence). Trimming stripped 2 bases from V and 1 base from J, with 9 bases between. The variable domain in full, completed from reference TRBV30 and TRBJ2-1, reads SQTIHQWPATLVQPVGSPLSLECTVEGTSNPNLYWYRQAAGRGLQLLFYSVGIGQISSEVPQNLSASRPQDRQFILSSKKLLLSDSGFYLCAWSTGKSYNEQFFGPGTRLTVL.

J is TRBJ1-1 and V is TRBV6-1; D unresolved. Germline V lookup: CDR1 MNHNS, CDR2 SASEGT. The CDR3 is made up of 10 amino acids. V shed 1 base and J shed 11 bases, with 5 bases lying between them. In DNA, the CDR3 is TGTGCCAGCAGTGAAGGGCTTGCTTTCTTT. Protein product: CASSEGLAFF.

V usage is TRBV5-1 and J usage is TRBJ1-5, with TRBD1 matching 10 bases. V lost 2 bases and J lost 5; bases outside the gene matches: 1. The CDR3 loop spans 14 amino acids. Germline CDR1 reads SGHRS; CDR2 reads YFSETQ. The CDR3 loop reads CASSLGTGDQPQHF. The CDR3 coding sequence is TGCGCCAGCAGCTTAGGGACAGGGGATCAGCCCCAGCATTTT.

This chain connects TRBV19 to TRBJ1-1; D remains unclear. V lost 2 bases to trimming and J lost 1 base, with 20 bases between them. The CDR3 totals 18 residues. The V gene's germline CDR1 is LNHDA and CDR2 SQIVND (reference sequence). CDR3 sequence reads: CASSIKRRNGVPNTEAFF. The CDR3 DNA reads TGTGCCAGTAGTATAAAGAGGCGGAACGGGGTCCCGAACACTGAAGCTTTCTTT.

CDR3 DNA sequence: TGTGCCAGCAGCTTTCACGGACCCTCGGAGCAGTACTTC. Its protein product is CASSFHGPSEQYF. V usage is TRBV7-9 and J usage is TRBJ2-7; D is unresolved. Trimming left V 3 bases short and J 7 bases short, with 13 bases between. This CDR3 is 13 amino acids long. Germline CDR1 reads SEHNR; CDR2 reads FQNEAQ (reference sequence).

The chain combines TRBV15 with TRBJ1-1; no clear D. Trimming removed 1 base at V and 3 bases at J, with 6 bases between. Germline V CDR1 and CDR2: LNHNV, YYDKDF (reference sequence). This CDR3 spans 13 amino acids. Here the CDR3 reads CATSRAPHTEAFF. In DNA form, the CDR3 reads TGTGCCACCAGCAGAGCCCCCCACACTGAAGCTTTCTTT.

The CDR3 DNA reads as TGCGCCAGCAGCTGGATAGACAGGGGAGAAGCTTTCTTT. This codes for CASSWIDRGEAFF. This chain connects TRBV5-1 to TRBJ1-1; 8 bases match TRBD1. The CDR3 has 13 amino acids. In germline, CDR1 is SGHRS, CDR2 YFSETQ. The J segment lost 8 bases and the V segment lost 3 bases, leaving 6 bases of the junction unmatched.

This clone showed up just once. The J gene is TRBJ2-2, the V gene TRBV9; D is uncertain. The germline CDR1 and CDR2 sequences are SGDLS and YYNGEE. Trimming left V 0 bases short and J 3 bases short, with 6 bases between. The CDR3 has 14 amino acids. CDR3 DNA: TGTGCCAGCAGCGTAGGACTTTACACCGGGGAGCTGTTTTTT. Its translation is CASSVGLYTGELFF.

The rearrangement uses TRBV19 and TRBJ2-1, with D uncertain. V dropped 7 bases and J dropped 4 bases, with 11 bases sitting between them. This CDR3 comprises 13 residues. The V gene's germline CDR1 is LNHDA and CDR2 SQIVND (reference sequence). The DNA for the CDR3 is TGTGCCAGTACCGACCCAAGATACAATGAGCAGTTCTTC. Translating it yields CASTDPRYNEQFF.

The chain is built from TRBV2 and TRBJ2-5; 7 bases fit TRBD2. Germline V gene sequence: CDR1 SNHLY, CDR2 FYNNEI. The trim removed 8 bases at V and 7 bases at J, leaving 10 bases unmatched. This CDR3 is built from 13 residues. CDR3 protein: CASGGGTSWTQYF. CDR3 DNA: TGTGCCAGCGGGGGGGGGACGTCGTGGACCCAGTACTTC.

The gene calls are TRBV6-6 and TRBJ1-6, with TRBD1 as a possible D gene (5 bases). This CDR3 is built from 15 residues. CDR1 and CDR2 (germline): MNHNY, SVGAGI (reference sequence). V lost 5 bases and J lost 7, with 15 bases in between. CDR3 sequence: CASSSSGIVNSPLHF. The CDR3 DNA reads TGTGCCAGCAGTAGCTCAGGGATTGTGAATTCACCCCTCCACTTT.

The V call is TRBV5-4, the J call TRBJ1-3; D is uncertain. Germline lookup yields CDR1 SGHNT and CDR2 YYREEE (reference sequence). The CDR3 extends over 14 amino acids. V was trimmed by 2 bases and J by 0 bases, leaving 6 bases between them. The CDR3 protein is CASSFFHSGNTIYF. CDR3 DNA sequence: TGTGCCAGCAGCTTTTTCCACTCTGGAAACACCATATATTTT.

The gene calls are TRBV6-5 and TRBJ1-5; 9 bases align to TRBD1. Germline lookup yields CDR1 MNHEY and CDR2 SVGAGI. The CDR3 has 14 amino acids. V was pared by 8 bases and J by 8 bases, with 10 bases of the junction left unmatched. CDR3 in DNA: TGTGCCAGCTCCCCAACAGGGGGCTGGGAGCCCCAGCATTTT. It specifies CASSPTGGWEPQHF.

The rearrangement uses TRBV7-9 and TRBJ2-5; no definite D call. CDR1 is SEHNR and CDR2 is FQNEAQ in the germline V gene (reference sequence). Trimming took 5 bases from V and 11 from J, leaving 12 bases between them. This CDR3 is built from 11 residues. Here the CDR3 DNA reads TGTGCCAGCAGCCCCTTAGAAGAGCAGTACTTC. Translating gives CASSPLEEQYF. The full variable domain, completed using reference TRBV7-9 and TRBJ2-5, is DTGVSQNPRHKITKRGQNVTFRCDPISEHNRLYWYRQTLGQGPEFLTYFQNEAQLEKSRLLSDRFSAERPKGSFSTLEIQRTEQGDSAMYLCASSPLEEQYFGPGTRLLVL.

This clone showed up just a few times. The chain has TRBV7-2 and TRBJ1-5, with TRBD1 as a possible D gene (5 bases). V shed 4 bases and J shed 7 bases, with 14 bases lying between them. Germline CDR1 reads SGHTA; CDR2 reads FQGNSA. CDR3 length: 14 residues. CDR3 sequence (DNA): TGTGCCAGCAGCTCCCAGGGTTCTAACCAGCCCCAGCATTTT. Protein product: CASSSQGSNQPQHF.

The chain employs TRBV6-6 and TRBJ2-1, with 7 bases fitting TRBD2. The V gene's germline CDR1 is MNHNY and CDR2 SVGAGI (reference sequence). V trimming: 6 bases; J trimming: 4 bases; junction bases outside the gene matches: 12. This CDR3 has 16 residues. The CDR3 DNA follows: TGTGCCAGCAGCCTAGCAATCACTAGCGCGTACAATGAGCAGTTCTTC. Translating gives CASSLAITSAYNEQFF.